These 5 T cell receptor beta chains came from one sample sequenced in a study of PD-1 blockade in classical Hodgkin lymphoma. Noted time point: cycle 4 day 1 (C4D1), after more than 5 weeks of nivolumab. Following autologous stem cell transplantation, relapse occurred in every patient, and exposure to brentuximab vedotin varied. Generated by immunoSEQ multiplex PCR, the TCRdb table keeps only in-frame clones and is missing some. Counted here are around 93,000 clones, around 78% occurring once; the ten biggest clones make up approximately 9%. This material consisted of peripheral blood mononuclear cells (PBMCs), taken before the fourth cycle of nivolumab. The receptors stem from a human donor with classical Hodgkin lymphoma.

This chain connects TRBV29-1 to TRBJ2-4; TRBD1 or TRBD2 may be the D gene (6 bases each). This CDR3 is 13 amino acids long. V was pared by 7 bases and J by 7 bases, with 17 bases between. Looked up from germline, CDR1 is SQVTM and CDR2 is ANQGSEA. The CDR3 region has the DNA TGCAGCGGCTCGGGGGCAGGGTCGAACATTCAGTACTTC. This sequence encodes CSGSGAGSNIQYF.

This chain uses TRBV28 with TRBJ2-3; D may be TRBD1 (5 bases). CDR1 MDHEN and CDR2 SYDVKM come from the germline V gene. This CDR3 contains 13 residues. The DNA for the CDR3 is TGTGTCGCAGGGCTCCCCCAGGACGATACGCAGTATTTT. It is translated as CVAGLPQDDTQYF.

The rearrangement links TRBV11-3 to TRBJ2-7; perhaps TRBD2 as D (5 bases). The V gene lost 0 bases and the J gene lost 0 bases, with 12 bases spanning the gap. The CDR3 contains 16 residues. Germline lookup yields CDR1 SGHNT and CDR2 YENEEA. The CDR3 DNA sequence: TGTGCCAGCAGCTTAGACTCTAGCAGTCACTCCTACGAGCAGTACTTC. This gives the protein CASSLDSSSHSYEQYF.

The chain joins TRBV7-2 to TRBJ1-3, with D perhaps matching TRBD1 (5 bases). Between the trimmed V and J ends, which lost 1 base and 0 bases, there was a span of 13 bases. Germline loops: CDR1 SGHTA, CDR2 FQGNSA. The CDR3 spans 17 residues. The CDR3 bases are TGTGCCAGCAGCTTAGGCGGCCCCAGGGTCTCTGGAAACACCATATATTTT. Encoded protein: CASSLGGPRVSGNTIYF.

The rearrangement joins TRBV6-1 to TRBJ2-7; the match to TRBD1 covers 7 bases. Looked up from germline, CDR1 is MNHNS and CDR2 is SASEGT. CDR3 length equals 14 residues. The J segment lost 2 bases and the V segment lost 6 bases, leaving 7 bases of the junction unmatched. The DNA for the CDR3 is TGTGCCAGCAGCTCACAGGGGCCTCCCTACGAGCAGTACTTC. It is translated as CASSSQGPPYEQYF.